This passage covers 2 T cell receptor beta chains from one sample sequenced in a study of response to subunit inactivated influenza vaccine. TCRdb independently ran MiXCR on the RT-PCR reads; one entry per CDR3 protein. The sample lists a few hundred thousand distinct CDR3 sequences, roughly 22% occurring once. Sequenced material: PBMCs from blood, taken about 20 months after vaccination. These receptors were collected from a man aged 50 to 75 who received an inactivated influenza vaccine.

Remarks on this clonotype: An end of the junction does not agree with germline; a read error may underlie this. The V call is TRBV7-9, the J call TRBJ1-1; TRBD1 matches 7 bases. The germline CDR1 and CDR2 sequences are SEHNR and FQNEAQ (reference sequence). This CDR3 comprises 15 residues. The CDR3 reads CASSLQTGRNSEAFF. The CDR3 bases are TGTGCCAGCAGCCTCCAGACAGGGAGGAACTCTGAAGCTTTCTTT.

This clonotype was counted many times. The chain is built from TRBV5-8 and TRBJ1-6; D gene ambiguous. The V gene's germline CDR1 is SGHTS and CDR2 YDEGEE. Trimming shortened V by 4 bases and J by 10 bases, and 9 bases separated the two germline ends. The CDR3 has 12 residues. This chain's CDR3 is CASSLGESPLHF. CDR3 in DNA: TGTGCCAGCAGCCTGGGAGAGTCACCCCTCCACTTT.